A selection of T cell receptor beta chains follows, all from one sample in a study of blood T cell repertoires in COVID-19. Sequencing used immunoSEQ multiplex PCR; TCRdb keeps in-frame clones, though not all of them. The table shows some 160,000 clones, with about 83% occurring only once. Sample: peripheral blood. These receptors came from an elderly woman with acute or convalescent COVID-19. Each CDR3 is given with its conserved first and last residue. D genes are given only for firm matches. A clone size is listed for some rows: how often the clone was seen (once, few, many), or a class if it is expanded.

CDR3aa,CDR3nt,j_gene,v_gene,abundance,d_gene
CASSQDGRENEQYF,TGTGCCAGCAGCCAAGATGGACGGGAGAACGAGCAGTACTTC,TRBJ2-7,TRBV4-2,few,-
CASRRTGIDTIYF,TGTGCCAGCAGGAGGACAGGGATAGACACCATATATTTT,TRBJ1-3,TRBV6-5,-,TRBD1
CAITRPGTGHYGYTF,TGTGCCATCACCCGGCCCGGGACAGGACACTATGGCTACACCTTC,TRBJ1-2,TRBV28,-,TRBD1
CASRFKSQVYSPLHF,TGTGCCAGCAGGTTTAAGAGCCAGGTCTATTCACCCCTCCACTTT,TRBJ1-6,TRBV6-5,-,-
CASSVGGQGVNEQFF,TGTGCCAGCAGCGTAGGAGGACAAGGGGTCAATGAGCAGTTCTTC,TRBJ2-1,TRBV9,-,-
CASSFLTGGETGYTF,TGTGCCAGCAGTTTCCTGACAGGGGGCGAGACTGGCTACACCTTC,TRBJ1-2,TRBV28,once,TRBD1
CASSLMDTSLEAFF,TGCGCCAGCAGCTTGATGGACACCTCCCTTGAAGCTTTCTTT,TRBJ1-1,TRBV5-1,-,-
CASAAGEPTGELFF,TGCGCCAGCGCCGCGGGAGAACCAACCGGGGAGCTGTTTTTT,TRBJ2-2,TRBV5-1,once,TRBD2
CASSQDSSGGPYNEQFF,TGTGCCAGCAGCCAAGATTCTAGCGGGGGCCCCTACAATGAGCAGTTCTTC,TRBJ2-1,TRBV3-1/TRBV3-2,-,TRBD2
CASISDRAPSGNTIYF,TGTGCCAGCATCTCCGACAGGGCGCCGTCTGGAAACACCATATATTTT,TRBJ1-3,TRBV7-9,-,TRBD1
CASSLSTGRVEKLFF,TGTGCCAGCAGCTTATCAACTGGGAGAGTTGAAAAACTGTTTTTT,TRBJ1-4,TRBV11-2,-,-
CASRSTGGTVYGYTF,TGTGCCAGCAGAAGTACAGGGGGCACGGTCTATGGCTACACCTTC,TRBJ1-2,TRBV5-6,-,TRBD1
CASSNLNEQFF,TGCGCCAGCAGCAATCTCAATGAGCAGTTCTTC,TRBJ2-1,TRBV5-1,-,-
CSVDKGAGNYGYTF,TGCAGCGTTGATAAGGGGGCGGGTAACTATGGCTACACCTTC,TRBJ1-2,TRBV29-1,-,TRBD1
CASSQPGLGYNEQFF,TGTGCCAGCAGCCAACCAGGACTAGGATACAATGAGCAGTTCTTC,TRBJ2-1,TRBV3-1/TRBV3-2,-,TRBD2
CASGPGLAGSFQETQYF,TGTGCTAGTGGCCCGGGACTAGCGGGGTCCTTTCAAGAGACCCAGTACTTC,TRBJ2-5,TRBV12-5,-,TRBD2
CASAGRAGLTSYNSPLHF,TGTGCCAGCGCGGGGCGGGCAGGGTTAACTTCCTATAATTCACCCCTCCACTTT,TRBJ1-6,TRBV28,once,-
CASSLQGWGTEAFF,TGTGCCAGCAGTCTACAGGGCTGGGGGACTGAAGCTTTCTTT,TRBJ1-1,TRBV11-1,-,-
CASSLVVDRGGYTF,TGCGCCAGCAGCTTGGTGGTCGACAGGGGTGGCTACACCTTC,TRBJ1-2,TRBV5-1,few,TRBD1
CASSLAGGGRSEQFF,TGTGCCAGCAGCTTAGCTGGCGGGGGGAGGAGTGAGCAGTTCTTC,TRBJ2-1,TRBV7-2,-,TRBD2
CASSPTDSGRSYGYTF,TGTGCCAGCTCACCCACAGATTCCGGGAGGTCCTATGGCTACACCTTC,TRBJ1-2,TRBV18,once,-
CASSYGQPDSGNTIYF,TGTGCCAGCAGTTACGGACAGCCAGACTCTGGAAACACCATATATTTT,TRBJ1-3,TRBV6-5,-,-
CASSISGQGVGGDYNEQFF,TGTGCCAGTAGTATATCGGGACAGGGGGTAGGCGGCGATTACAATGAGCAGTTCTTC,TRBJ2-1,TRBV19,once,TRBD1
CASSRGNYNEQFF,TGTGCCAGCAGCCGCGGCAACTACAATGAGCAGTTCTTC,TRBJ2-1,TRBV7-3,-,-
CASSLTPPFGADSGNTIYF,TGTGCTAGCAGCTTAACCCCCCCGTTCGGAGCTGACTCTGGAAACACCATATATTTT,TRBJ1-3,TRBV7-7,-,-
CASRFEGSYEQYF,TGTGCCAGCAGGTTTGAGGGTTCCTACGAGCAGTACTTC,TRBJ2-7,TRBV7-9,-,-
CASSIGQGAYEQYF,TGTGCCAGCAGCATCGGACAGGGGGCATACGAGCAGTACTTC,TRBJ2-7,TRBV5-4,-,TRBD1
CASSLLINQPQHF,TGTGCCAGCAGCTTACTAATTAATCAGCCCCAGCATTTT,TRBJ1-5,TRBV7-2,-,-
CASSSRTTRNYGYTF,TGCGCCAGCAGCTCAAGGACAACCAGGAACTATGGCTACACCTTC,TRBJ1-2,TRBV5-1,-,-
CSLRKGDGYTF,TGCAGCCTTCGAAAGGGGGATGGCTACACCTTC,TRBJ1-2,TRBV20-1,-,-
CASSLGGPANYGYTF,TGTGCCAGCAGCCTGGGGGGGCCCGCTAACTATGGCTACACCTTC,TRBJ1-2,TRBV28,-,-
CASSYSAGSSYEQYF,TGTGCCAGCAGTTACTCAGCAGGATCCTCCTACGAGCAGTACTTC,TRBJ2-7,TRBV6-5,-,-
CATSGGGSQETQYF,TGTGCCACCAGTGGCGGCGGGAGCCAAGAGACCCAGTACTTC,TRBJ2-5,TRBV24-1,-,TRBD2
CASSIPAGSEQFF,TGTGCCAGTAGTATCCCAGCCGGGTCTGAGCAGTTCTTC,TRBJ2-1,TRBV19,-,-
CASSLEVGGPGNEQFF,TGTGCCAGCAGCTTAGAGGTGGGGGGGCCTGGGAATGAGCAGTTCTTC,TRBJ2-1,TRBV11-1,-,-
CASSLGGPNTGELFF,TGTGCCAGCAGCTTGGGGGGACCGAACACCGGGGAGCTGTTTTTT,TRBJ2-2,TRBV6-5,-,-
CASSLSDKSYEQYF,TGTGCCAGCTCACTATCGGACAAATCCTACGAGCAGTACTTC,TRBJ2-7,TRBV18,-,-
CASSWGQYTGELFF,TGCGCCAGCAGCTGGGGACAGTACACCGGGGAGCTGTTTTTT,TRBJ2-2,TRBV5-1,-,TRBD1
CASSPPLAGSGYNEQFF,TGCGCCAGCAGCCCGCCTTTAGCGGGCTCGGGGTACAATGAGCAGTTCTTC,TRBJ2-1,TRBV5-1,-,TRBD2
CASSFDRPNSPLHF,TGTGCCAGCAGTTTTGACAGACCCAATTCACCCCTCCACTTT,TRBJ1-6,TRBV27,-,-
CASRSTSGRWNEQYF,TGTGCAAGTCGCTCCACTAGCGGGAGGTGGAACGAGCAGTACTTC,TRBJ2-7,TRBV12-2,few,-
CSAASQGNTEAFF,TGCAGCGCCGCCTCGCAGGGTAACACTGAAGCTTTCTTT,TRBJ1-1,TRBV29-1,few,-
CASSQVGDRGNSPLHF,TGTGCCAGCAGCCAAGTAGGGGACAGGGGAAACTCACCCCTCCACTTT,TRBJ1-6,TRBV4-2,-,TRBD1
CASSQGNRLNGYTF,TGCGCCAGCAGCCAAGGAAACAGACTAAATGGCTACACCTTC,TRBJ1-2,TRBV4-1,-,-
CASSGGDYNQPQHF,TGCGCCAGCAGCGGGGGGGACTACAATCAGCCCCAGCATTTT,TRBJ1-5,TRBV5-1,few,-
CASSSQVGLQHF,TGTGCCAGCAGTTCGCAAGTTGGGCTCCAGCATTTT,TRBJ1-5,TRBV2,-,-
CASSLDRGQPQHF,TGTGCCAGCAGCTTGGACAGGGGACAGCCCCAGCATTTT,TRBJ1-5,TRBV11-1,once,TRBD1
CASSPGFLAGFQETQYF,TGTGCCAGCAGCCCGGGTTTTCTAGCGGGGTTCCAAGAGACCCAGTACTTC,TRBJ2-5,TRBV7-2,-,TRBD2
CASSPRDREGETQYF,TGCGCCAGCAGCCCGCGGGACAGGGAGGGAGAGACCCAGTACTTC,TRBJ2-5,TRBV4-1,-,TRBD1
CATSRDRGLSYEQYF,TGTGCCACCAGCAGGGACAGGGGCCTCTCCTACGAGCAGTACTTC,TRBJ2-7,TRBV15,once,TRBD1
CASSLTQSGPSYEQYF,TGTGCCAGCAGCTTAACGCAGAGCGGGCCCTCCTACGAGCAGTACTTC,TRBJ2-7,TRBV7-6,-,-
CSAQDNYGYTF,TGCAGTGCTCAGGATAACTATGGCTACACCTTC,TRBJ1-2,TRBV20-1,few,-
CASSPTGTSGPGTQYF,TGTGCCAGTAGCCCCACCGGGACTAGCGGCCCCGGGACGCAGTATTTT,TRBJ2-3,TRBV19,-,TRBD2
CASSLQGAELGYGYTF,TGCGCCAGCAGCTTACAGGGGGCTGAGCTTGGCTATGGCTACACCTTC,TRBJ1-2,TRBV5-1,-,TRBD1
CARGGQTIQETQYF,TGTGCCAGGGGGGGACAGACTATCCAAGAGACCCAGTACTTC,TRBJ2-5,TRBV2,-,-
CASSSGTGGRTEAFF,-,TRBJ1-1,TRBV19,-,-
CASSSPGQVYGYTF,TGTGCCAGCAGTTCCCCGGGACAGGTCTATGGCTACACCTTC,TRBJ1-2,TRBV28,-,TRBD1
CASRVEETGDGKLFF,TGCGCCAGCAGAGTAGAGGAGACAGGGGATGGAAAACTGTTTTTT,TRBJ1-4,TRBV5-1,-,TRBD1
CASSQATSGQAGVYGYTF,TGTGCCAGCAGCCAAGCGACATCGGGACAGGCGGGGGTCTATGGCTACACCTTC,TRBJ1-2,TRBV4-2,-,TRBD1